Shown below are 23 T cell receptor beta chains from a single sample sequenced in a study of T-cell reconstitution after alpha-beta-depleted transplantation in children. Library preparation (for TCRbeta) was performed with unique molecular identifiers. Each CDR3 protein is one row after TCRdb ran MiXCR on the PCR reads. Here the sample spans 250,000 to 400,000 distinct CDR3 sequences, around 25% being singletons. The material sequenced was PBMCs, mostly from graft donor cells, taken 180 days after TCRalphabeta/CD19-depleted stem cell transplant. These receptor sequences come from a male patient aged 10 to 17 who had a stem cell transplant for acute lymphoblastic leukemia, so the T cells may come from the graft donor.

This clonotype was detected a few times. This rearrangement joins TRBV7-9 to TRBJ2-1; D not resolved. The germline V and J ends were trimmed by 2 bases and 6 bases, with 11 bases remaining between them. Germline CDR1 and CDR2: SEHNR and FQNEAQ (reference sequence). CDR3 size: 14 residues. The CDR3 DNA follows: TGTGCCAGCAGCTTATTACCCGCTCGCAATGAGCAGTTCTTC. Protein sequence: CASSLLPARNEQFF.

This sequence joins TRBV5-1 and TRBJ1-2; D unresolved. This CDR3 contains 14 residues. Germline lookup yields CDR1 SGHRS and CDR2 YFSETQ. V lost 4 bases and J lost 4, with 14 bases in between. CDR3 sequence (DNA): TGCGCCAGCAGCCCGGACTCTTCGGGCTATGGCTACACCTTC. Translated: CASSPDSSGYGYTF. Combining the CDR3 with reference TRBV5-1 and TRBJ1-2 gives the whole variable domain KAGVTQTPRYLIKTRGQQVTLSCSPISGHRSVSWYQQTPGQGLQFLFEYFSETQRNKGNFPGRFSGRQFSNSRSEMNVSTLELGDSALYLCASSPDSSGYGYTFGSGTRLTVV.

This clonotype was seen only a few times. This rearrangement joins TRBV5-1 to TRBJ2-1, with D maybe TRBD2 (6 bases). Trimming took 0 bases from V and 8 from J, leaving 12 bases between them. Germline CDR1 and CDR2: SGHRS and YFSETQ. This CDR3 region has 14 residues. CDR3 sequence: CASSLVGSPHEQFF. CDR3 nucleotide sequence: TGCGCCAGCAGCTTGGTCGGGAGTCCCCATGAGCAGTTCTTC.

The CDR3: CASSQDSPPNYEQFF. In DNA form, the CDR3 reads TGTGCCAGCAGCCAAGACAGCCCCCCTAATTATGAGCAGTTCTTC. The chain recombines TRBV4-2 with TRBJ2-1; no clear D gene. Trimming removed 0 bases from V and 8 bases from J, with 14 bases in between. Per the germline V gene, CDR1 is LGHNA and CDR2 is YNFKEQ. The CDR3 length is 15 residues.

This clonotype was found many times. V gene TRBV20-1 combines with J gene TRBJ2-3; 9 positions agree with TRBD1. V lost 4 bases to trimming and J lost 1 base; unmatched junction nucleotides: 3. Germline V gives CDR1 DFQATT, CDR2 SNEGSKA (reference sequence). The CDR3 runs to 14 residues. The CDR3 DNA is TGCAGTGCTACGGACAGGGGTGGCACAGATACGCAGTATTTT. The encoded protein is CSATDRGGTDTQYF.

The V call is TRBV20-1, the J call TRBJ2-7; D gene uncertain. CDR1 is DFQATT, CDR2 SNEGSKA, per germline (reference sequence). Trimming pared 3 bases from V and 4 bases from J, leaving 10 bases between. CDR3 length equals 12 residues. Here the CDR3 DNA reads TGCAGTGCTAGGGGAATCGTTTACGAGCAGTACTTC. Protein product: CSARGIVYEQYF.

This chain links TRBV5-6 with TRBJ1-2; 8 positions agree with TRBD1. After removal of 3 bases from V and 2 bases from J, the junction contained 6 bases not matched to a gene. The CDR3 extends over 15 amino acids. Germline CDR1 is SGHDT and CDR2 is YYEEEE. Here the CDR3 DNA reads TGTGCCAGCAGCTCGTTGGGACAGGAGAACTATGGCTACACCTTC. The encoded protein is CASSSLGQENYGYTF.

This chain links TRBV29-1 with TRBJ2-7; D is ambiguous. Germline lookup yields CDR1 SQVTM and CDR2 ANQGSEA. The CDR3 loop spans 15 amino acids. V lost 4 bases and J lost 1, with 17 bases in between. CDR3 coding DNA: TGCAGCGTTGTTGCTTCGGCAGCCAAATCCTACGAGCAGTACTTC. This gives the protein CSVVASAAKSYEQYF.

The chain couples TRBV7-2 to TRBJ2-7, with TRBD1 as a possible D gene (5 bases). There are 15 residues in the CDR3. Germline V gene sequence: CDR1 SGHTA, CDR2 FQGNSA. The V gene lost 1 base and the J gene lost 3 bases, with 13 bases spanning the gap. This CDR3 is CASSLERGFHYEQYF. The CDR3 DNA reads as TGTGCCAGCAGCTTAGAAAGGGGCTTCCACTACGAGCAGTACTTC.

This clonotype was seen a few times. The CDR3 DNA is TGTGCCATCAGTGAGTCCCTAGGGGTGCAGTTCTTC. Protein product: CAISESLGVQFF. The chain combines TRBV10-3 with TRBJ2-1; TRBD1 might be the D (5 bases). Per the germline V gene, CDR1 is ENHRY and CDR2 is SYGVKD. This CDR3 region has 12 residues. V was clipped by 0 bases and J by 12 bases, with 9 bases between them.

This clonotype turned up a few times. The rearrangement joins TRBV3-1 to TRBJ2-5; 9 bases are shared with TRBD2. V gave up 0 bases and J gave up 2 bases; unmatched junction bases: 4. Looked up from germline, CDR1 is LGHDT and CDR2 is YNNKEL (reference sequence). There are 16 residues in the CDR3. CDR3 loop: CASSQDAGGEQETQYF. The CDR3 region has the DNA TGTGCCAGCAGCCAAGATGCGGGAGGGGAGCAAGAGACCCAGTACTTC.

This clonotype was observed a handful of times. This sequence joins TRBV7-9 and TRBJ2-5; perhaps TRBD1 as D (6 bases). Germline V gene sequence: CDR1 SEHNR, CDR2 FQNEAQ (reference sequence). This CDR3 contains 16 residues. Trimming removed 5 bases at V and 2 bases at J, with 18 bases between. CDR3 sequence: CASSQKLGHKQETQYF. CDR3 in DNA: TGTGCCAGCAGCCAGAAACTGGGACACAAACAAGAGACCCAGTACTTC.

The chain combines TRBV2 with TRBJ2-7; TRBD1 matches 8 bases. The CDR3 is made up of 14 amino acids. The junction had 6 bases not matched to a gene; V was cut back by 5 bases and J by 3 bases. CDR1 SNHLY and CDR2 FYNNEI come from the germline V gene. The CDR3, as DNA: TGTGCCAGCAGTAGTGACAGGGGTATCTACGAGCAGTACTTC. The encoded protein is CASSSDRGIYEQYF.

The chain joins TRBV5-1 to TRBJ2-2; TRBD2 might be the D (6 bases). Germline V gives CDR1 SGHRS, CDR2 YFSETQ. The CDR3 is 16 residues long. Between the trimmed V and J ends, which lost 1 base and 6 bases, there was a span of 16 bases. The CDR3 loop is CASSLPRERGPGELFF. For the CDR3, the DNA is TGCGCCAGCAGCTTGCCCCGGGAGAGGGGCCCCGGGGAGCTGTTTTTT.

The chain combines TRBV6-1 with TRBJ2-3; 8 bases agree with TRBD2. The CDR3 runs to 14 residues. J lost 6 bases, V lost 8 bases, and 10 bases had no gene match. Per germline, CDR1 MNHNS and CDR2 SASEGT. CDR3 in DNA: TGTGCCAGCGGGCCAGCGACTAGCGAGGATACGCAGTATTTT. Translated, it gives CASGPATSEDTQYF.

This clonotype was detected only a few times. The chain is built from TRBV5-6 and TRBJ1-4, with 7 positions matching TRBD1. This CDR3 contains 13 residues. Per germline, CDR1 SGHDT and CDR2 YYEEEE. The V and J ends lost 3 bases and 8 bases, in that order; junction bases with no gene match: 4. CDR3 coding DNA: TGTGCCAGCAGCTGGGTCAGGGGGGAAAAACTGTTTTTT. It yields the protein CASSWVRGEKLFF.

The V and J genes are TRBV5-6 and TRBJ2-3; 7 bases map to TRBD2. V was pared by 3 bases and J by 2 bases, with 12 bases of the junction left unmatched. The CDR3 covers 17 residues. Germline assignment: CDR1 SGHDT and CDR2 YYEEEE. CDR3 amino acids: CASSSLLLREYTDTQYF. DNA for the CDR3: TGTGCCAGCAGCTCCCTTCTTTTGCGGGAGTACACAGATACGCAGTATTTT.

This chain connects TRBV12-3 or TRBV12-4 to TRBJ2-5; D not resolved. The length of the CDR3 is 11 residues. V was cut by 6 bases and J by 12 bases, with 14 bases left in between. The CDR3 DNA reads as TGTGCCAGCAGAGTAGGACCTCCCGAGTACTTC. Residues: CASRVGPPEYF.

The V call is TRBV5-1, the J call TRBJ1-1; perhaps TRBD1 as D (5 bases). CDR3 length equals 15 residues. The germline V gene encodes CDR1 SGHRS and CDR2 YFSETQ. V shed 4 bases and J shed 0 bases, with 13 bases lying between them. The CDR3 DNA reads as TGCGCCAGCAGCCGCGGGACGATGATGAACACTGAAGCTTTCTTT. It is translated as CASSRGTMMNTEAFF.

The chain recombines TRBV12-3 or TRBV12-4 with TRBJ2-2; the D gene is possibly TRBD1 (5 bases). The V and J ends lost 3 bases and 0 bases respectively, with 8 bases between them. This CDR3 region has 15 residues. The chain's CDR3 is CASSFRQPNTGELFF. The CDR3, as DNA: TGTGCCAGCAGTTTTCGACAGCCGAACACCGGGGAGCTGTTTTTT.

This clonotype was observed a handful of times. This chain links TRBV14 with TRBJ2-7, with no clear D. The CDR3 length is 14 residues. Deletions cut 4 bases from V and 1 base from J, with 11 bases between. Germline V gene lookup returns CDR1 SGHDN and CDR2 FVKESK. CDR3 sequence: CASSLARPSYEQYF. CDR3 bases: TGTGCCAGCAGCCTCGCCAGGCCGTCCTACGAGCAGTACTTC. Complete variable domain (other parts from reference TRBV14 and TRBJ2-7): EAGVTQFPSHSVIEKGQTVTLRCDPISGHDNLYWYRRVMGKEIKFLLHFVKESKQDESGMPNNRFLAERTGGTYSTLKVQPAELEDSGVYFCASSLARPSYEQYFGPGTRLTVT.

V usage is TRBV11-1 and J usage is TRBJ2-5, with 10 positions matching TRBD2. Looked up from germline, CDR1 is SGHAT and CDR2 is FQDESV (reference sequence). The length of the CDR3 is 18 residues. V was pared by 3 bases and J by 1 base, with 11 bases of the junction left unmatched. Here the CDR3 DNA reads TGTGCCAGCAGCTTTTGGGTCGGACTAGCGGTTCCCCAAGAGACCCAGTACTTC. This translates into CASSFWVGLAVPQETQYF. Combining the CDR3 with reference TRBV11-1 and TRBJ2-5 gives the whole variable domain EAEVAQSPRYKITEKSQAVAFWCDPISGHATLYWYRQILGQGPELLVQFQDESVVDDSQLPKDRFSAERLKGVDSTLKIQPAELGDSAMYLCASSFWVGLAVPQETQYFGPGTRLLVL.

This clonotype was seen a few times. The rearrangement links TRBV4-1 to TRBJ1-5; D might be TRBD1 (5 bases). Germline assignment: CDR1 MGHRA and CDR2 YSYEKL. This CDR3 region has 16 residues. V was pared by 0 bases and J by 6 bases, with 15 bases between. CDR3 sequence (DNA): TGCGCCAGCAGCCAAGATGGCATCAGGGTTAGTCAGCCCCAGCATTTT. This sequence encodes CASSQDGIRVSQPQHF.